This TCR beta chain was sequenced in a study of Ad26.COV2.S vaccination and SARS-CoV-2 variants (dated by TCRdb to the early 2020s). Context from the whole study: Donors in the vaccine arm were drawn from COV1001, a phase I-IIa trial of Ad26.COV2.S in healthy adults that was multicentre, randomized, double-blind and placebo-controlled. Investigators did not know the trial group allocation while performing experiments and assessing outcomes. Participants in the trial were split at random into five groups of five each, receiving low-dose or high-dose Ad26.COV2.S once or twice, or else placebo on both occasions. Ad26.COV2.S was administered intramuscularly at 5 x 10^10 or 1 x 10^11 viral particles, either as a single shot or as two shots given 56 days apart. TCRbeta repertoire sequencing was used to assess the specificity and breadth of SARS-CoV-2-reactive T cell receptors after Ad26.COV2.S vaccination. A total of roughly 32 samples were included in the TCR-sequenced set, comprising around 19 Ad26.COV2.S vaccine recipients, 5 placebo recipients and 8 SARS-CoV-2 convalescent individuals. Results the study describes overall, beyond this receptor: Compared with placebo recipients, Ad26.COV2.S recipients showed higher spike-specific TCR breadth (P = 0.0014). The authors noted that total T cell responses may have been underestimated by the TCR breadth and depth analyses. Substantial breadth of spike-specific CD8+ and CD4+ T cell responses was reported after vaccination. Vaccine and placebo recipients had comparable non-spike TCR breadth, which fits with the vaccine containing only spike. Comparing responses between vaccine doses or regimens was not something the study was powered to do.

TCRbeta CDR3 regions were sequenced with the immunoSEQ Assay. After extraction, genomic DNA underwent amplification by bias-controlled multiplex PCR, followed by high-throughput sequencing. The paper's data handling went like this. Collapsing and filtering of sequences were performed to quantify the absolute abundance of each unique TCRbeta CDR3 region. T cell fraction was estimated by normalizing TCRbeta template counts to usable DNA, with usable DNA measured through amplification of reference genes found in all nucleated cells. Repertoire TCRs were annotated as SARS-CoV-2-specific by exact matching of V gene, CDR3 amino acid sequence and J gene to a known reactive TCR set. The reference SARS-CoV-2 TCR set was derived from MIRA and filtered for enrichment in COVID-19-positive ImmuneCODE repertoires, a step that removed public or cross-reactive TCRs. Using the MIRA antigens, annotated TCRs were further analysed by specific ORF or by position within an ORF. Breadth was defined as the number of annotated unique rearrangements divided by the total number of unique productive rearrangements, and depth was defined as the summed frequency of the annotated unique rearrangements. Group comparisons of TCR breadth used two-sided Wilcoxon rank-sum tests. TCRdb mirrors the immuneACCESS table, restricted to in-frame sequences. Some clones are absent from its copies; in checked studies, under half trace to an unresolved V gene, and the reason for the others is unknown. V and J calls and clone size come straight from that table; D and trimming were deduced from the DNA. The sample includes around 300,000 clones, with around nine tenths observed a single time. The ten largest make up around 5.3% of the sample.

Sequences SGHNT (CDR1) and YENEEA (CDR2) are obtained from the germline V gene. The CDR3 measures 13 amino acids from cysteine to phenylalanine. CDR3 DNA only is kept here, 39 bases in frame from base 1. The V end loses 0 bases and the J end loses 7 bases, and a stretch of 7 bases separates them. With respect to this clone: Its antigen remains unidentified. No much larger clonotype is one base removed from it; base qualities were not supplied.

The treatment or condition label, as the study defines it: roughly 20 received Ad26.COV2.S at low or high dose, single or two shots; a few received placebo; per-sample allocation not given. Repertoires of vaccine and placebo recipients were sequenced from samples taken on day 63 after the first injection. Between 29 July and 7 August 2020, Cohort 1b enrolled 25 adults aged 18-55 years at one site in Boston, USA. Ad26.COV2.S consisted of a replication-incompetent adenovirus type 26 vector by which a prefusion-stabilized SARS-CoV-2 spike protein from the original Wuhan strain was expressed. The sample consisted of peripheral blood, taken in a trial of Ad26.COV2.S vaccine versus placebo. This chain is built from TRBV11-3 and TRBJ2-1; no confident D gene assignment can be made. The sequence came from a person between 18 and 65 years old who received the Ad26.COV2.S COVID-19 vaccine or a placebo. The DNA sequence reads TGTGCCAGCAGCTTAGATCAAGAAAATGAGCAGTTCTTC. The resulting protein is CASSLDQENEQFF.